The T cell receptor (beta chain) under discussion was sequenced for a study of response to subunit inactivated influenza vaccine. The ends were cut back, 0 bases at V and 3 bases at J, with 13 bases in the middle. Looked up from germline, CDR1 is SGHRS and CDR2 is YFSETQ. This CDR3 has 16 residues. This clonotype occurred many times. The antigen is undetermined. General study findings and limits: Authors suggested each seasonal flu vaccination may recruit only limited numbers of new T cells.

TCRdb itself ran the RT-PCR reads through MiXCR, one entry per CDR3 protein. The sample has about 700,000 distinct CDR3 sequences, about 14% seen once; the top ten hold 6.5% to 8.5%. This clonotype was sampled from a man between 50 and 59 years old who received an inactivated influenza vaccine. The starting material was PBMCs from blood, obtained 14 to 15 days before vaccination. V and J are TRBV5-1 and TRBJ2-1; possibly TRBD1 for D (6 bases). CDR3 in amino acids: CASSLGDTRFYNEQFF. The CDR3 coding sequence is TGCGCCAGCAGCTTGGGGGACACACGATTCTACAATGAGCAGTTCTTC. The whole variable domain, filled in from reference TRBV5-1 and TRBJ2-1, reads KAGVTQTPRYLIKTRGQQVTLSCSPISGHRSVSWYQQTPGQGLQFLFEYFSETQRNKGNFPGRFSGRQFSNSRSEMNVSTLELGDSALYLCASSLGDTRFYNEQFFGPGTRLTVL.